A single sample gave rise to the 6 T cell receptor beta chains below, sequenced in a study of blood T cell repertoires in COVID-19. The data were produced by immunoSEQ multiplex PCR, yet TCRdb's version contains in-frame clones alone and is incomplete. This sample yields about 73,000 clones, of which less than 95% are seen a single time; roughly 5% belongs to the top ten. The sample comprised peripheral blood. These receptors were taken from a young woman with acute or convalescent COVID-19.

This clone turned up a few times. The genes are TRBV10-1 and TRBJ2-2; D is perhaps TRBD1 (6 bases). Germline-derived CDR1 and CDR2 are WNHNN and SYGVQD (reference sequence). CDR3 length equals 12 residues. V gave up 6 bases and J gave up 6 bases, with 8 bases separating them. The CDR3 sequence: CASRQGSGELFF. CDR3 DNA: TGCGCCAGCAGACAGGGTTCCGGGGAGCTGTTTTTT.

CDR3 region: CAWRSQPDSPLHF. CDR3 sequence (DNA): TGTGCCTGGAGAAGTCAACCGGATTCACCCCTCCACTTT. The J gene is TRBJ1-6, the V gene TRBV30; D gene unclear. CDR1 and CDR2 from the germline V gene are GTSNPN and SVGIG (reference sequence). Trimming took 3 bases from V and 8 from J, leaving 11 bases between them. CDR3 length equals 13 residues.

CDR3 region: CASREVGTGGTDTQYF. CDR3 DNA sequence: TGTGCCAGCAGAGAGGTTGGGACAGGGGGAACAGATACGCAGTATTTT. V and J are TRBV5-5 and TRBJ2-3, with TRBD1 identical over 11 bases. J gave up 3 bases and V 5 bases, and 8 bases lay outside the gene matches. The CDR3 loop spans 16 amino acids. Germline-derived CDR1 and CDR2 are SGHKS and YYEKEE (reference sequence).

The rearrangement joins TRBV12-3 or TRBV12-4 to TRBJ1-5; a weak D match, TRBD1 (5 bases). The CDR3 sequence is 12 residues long. Trimming shortened V by 2 bases and J by 6 bases, and 5 bases separated the two germline ends. As DNA, the CDR3 is TGTGCCAGCAGTTTAAGGGGTCAGCCCCAGCATTTT. Translated, it gives CASSLRGQPQHF.

This rearrangement joins TRBV5-4 to TRBJ2-5; TRBD2 agrees at 8 bases. V lost 3 bases to trimming and J lost 3 bases; unmatched junction nucleotides: 4. The CDR3 is 14 residues long. CDR1 is SGHNT and CDR2 is YYREEE in the germline V gene (reference sequence). This CDR3 is CASSSPGLEETQYF. The CDR3, as DNA: TGTGCCAGCAGCTCTCCGGGACTAGAAGAGACCCAGTACTTC.

This chain joins TRBV21-1 and TRBJ1-2; TRBD1 was called by the table and not checked on the DNA. TRBV21-1 is tagged as a pseudogene. CDR3 length equals 16 residues. CDR3 DNA sequence: TGTGCCAGCAGAAGAAGGGGGCGCGGTTCCAACTATGGCTACACCTTC. It codes for CASRRRGRGSNYGYTF.